The 31 T cell receptor beta chains below were found in one sample sequenced in a study of identical twins. TCRdb independently ran MiXCR on the 5' RACE reads; one entry per CDR3 protein. The sample yields hundreds of thousands of distinct CDR3 sequences, roughly 12% seen once. The same sample was also studied in work on yellow fever vaccine responses in identical twins.

Sequencing was performed on PBMCs. The receptor source for this set is a woman under 30 in good health.

The chain couples TRBV20-1 to TRBJ2-7, with 7 bases that match TRBD2. The CDR3 is 15 amino acids. The J segment lost 0 bases and the V segment lost 0 bases, leaving 5 bases of the junction unmatched. Germline V lookup: CDR1 DFQATT, CDR2 SNEGSKA (reference sequence). In DNA, the CDR3 is TGCAGTGCTAGAGAAAGGACTAGTGGCTCCTACGAGCAGTACTTC. Translating gives CSARERTSGSYEQYF.

The chain recombines TRBV11-1 with TRBJ2-5; tentatively, D is TRBD2 (8 bases). Deletions cut 5 bases from V and 4 bases from J, with 17 bases between. Looked up from germline, CDR1 is SGHAT and CDR2 is FQDESV (reference sequence). The CDR3 is made up of 15 amino acids. The CDR3 coding sequence is TGTGCCAGCAGCGAGGGGACAGCGGGGGCAGAGACCCAGTACTTC. It codes for CASSEGTAGAETQYF. The variable domain in full, with the rest retrieved from reference TRBV11-1 and TRBJ2-5, is EAEVAQSPRYKITEKSQAVAFWCDPISGHATLYWYRQILGQGPELLVQFQDESVVDDSQLPKDRFSAERLKGVDSTLKIQPAELGDSAMYLCASSEGTAGAETQYFGPGTRLLVL.

The chain carries TRBV15 and TRBJ2-1; 9 nucleotides align to TRBD2. Looked up from germline, CDR1 is LNHNV and CDR2 is YYDKDF (reference sequence). With V trimmed by 3 bases and J by 4 bases, 10 bases remained unmatched. The CDR3 is made up of 17 amino acids. The CDR3 DNA sequence: TGTGCCACCAGCAGGACTAGCGGAGCCCAAATTTACAATGAGCAGTTCTTC. Translated, it gives CATSRTSGAQIYNEQFF.

The chain couples TRBV12-3 or TRBV12-4 to TRBJ2-3; D is undetermined. There are 12 residues in the CDR3. Trimming stripped 7 bases from V and 4 bases from J, with 9 bases between. In nucleotides, the CDR3 is TGTGCCAGCAATTCAGAGTCAGATACGCAGTATTTT. Translated, it gives CASNSESDTQYF.

V gene TRBV5-5 combines with J gene TRBJ1-2, with 10 bases that match TRBD1. The CDR3 has 15 residues. CDR1 and CDR2 (germline): SGHKS, YYEKEE (reference sequence). The V and J ends lost 4 bases and 6 bases, in that order; junction bases with no gene match: 9. CDR3 bases: TGTGCCAGCAGCCGAGACAGGGGGCGCCCCCATGGCTACACCTTC. Translated: CASSRDRGRPHGYTF.

The V gene is TRBV5-5, the J gene TRBJ1-3; D is possibly TRBD1 (5 bases). The CDR3 spans 18 residues. Between the trimmed V and J ends, which lost 4 bases and 0 bases, there was a span of 20 bases. Germline CDR1 is SGHKS and CDR2 is YYEKEE (reference sequence). Here the CDR3 reads CASSAGAGRAFSGNTIYF. The CDR3 DNA is TGTGCCAGCAGCGCCGGCGCGGGCAGGGCCTTCTCTGGAAACACCATATATTTT.

This chain links TRBV5-1 with TRBJ2-3; 10 bases align to TRBD2. V gave up 5 bases and J gave up 4 bases; unmatched junction bases: 10. This CDR3 spans 16 amino acids. CDR1 SGHRS and CDR2 YFSETQ come from the germline V gene. CDR3 in DNA: TGCGCCAGCAGGCCTACAGCGGGAGGGCCCTCAGATACGCAGTATTTT. It codes for CASRPTAGGPSDTQYF.

The table lists this clonotype with a few counts. The chain uses TRBV7-9 and TRBJ2-3; 9 bases are shared with TRBD1. CDR3 length equals 16 residues. J was trimmed by 4 bases and V by 5 bases; bases with no gene match: 10. Per the germline V gene, CDR1 is SEHNR and CDR2 is FQNEAQ (reference sequence). Here the CDR3 DNA reads TGTGCCAGCAGCCCCCCCCCGGGACAGGGTCCAGATACGCAGTATTTT. Amino acid sequence: CASSPPPGQGPDTQYF.

This clonotype was detected only once. The chain couples TRBV27 to TRBJ1-1; D is ambiguous. Trimming removed 6 bases at V and 5 bases at J, with 16 bases between. This CDR3 has 14 amino acids. The germline gives CDR1 MNHEY, CDR2 SMNVEV (reference sequence). The CDR3 DNA reads TGTGCCAGCAGAAGGATGGCCCCGCCGACTGAAGCTTTCTTT. This translates into CASRRMAPPTEAFF.

This chain joins TRBV19 and TRBJ2-3, with 8 bases aligning to TRBD2. Germline CDR1 and CDR2: LNHDA and SQIVND (reference sequence). CDR3 length: 15 residues. The junction had 8 bases not matched to a gene; V was cut back by 3 bases and J by 6 bases. The CDR3 is CASSITAGAPDTQYF. The CDR3 region has the DNA TGTGCCAGTAGTATCACAGCGGGAGCCCCGGATACGCAGTATTTT.

The chain carries TRBV5-1 and TRBJ2-5, with 11 bases aligning to TRBD1. V lost 4 bases to trimming and J lost 5 bases; unmatched junction nucleotides: 4. Germline V CDR1 and CDR2: SGHRS, YFSETQ. There are 14 residues in the CDR3. The CDR3, as DNA: TGCGCCAGCAGCAAGGACAGGGGGCTCGAGACCCAGTACTTC. Its translation is CASSKDRGLETQYF.

A word on this clonotype: A single base separates this from a much larger clone, so it may be a read error. The chain recombines TRBV6-5 with TRBJ1-1; 7 nucleotides line up with TRBD1. The CDR3 runs 14 residues. CDR1 is MNHEY and CDR2 is SVGAGI in the germline V gene. CDR3 in DNA: TGTGCCAGCAGTTACTCAGGGAAGGGGGCTGAAGCTCTCTTT. It is translated as CASSYSGKGAEALF.

This clonotype was recorded a few times. At one end, the junction sequence differs from germline, possibly due to a read error. The rearrangement uses TRBV14 and TRBJ2-5, with no clear D. Germline-derived CDR1 and CDR2 are SGHDN and FVKESK. The CDR3 covers 14 residues. CDR3 nucleotide sequence: TGTGCCAGCAGACAAGGATCGGGCCCGAAGTCCCAGTACTTC. This translates into CASRQGSGPKSQYF.

The chain employs TRBV28 and TRBJ2-7; 8 nucleotides align to TRBD1. This CDR3 contains 15 residues. Germline CDR1 is MDHEN and CDR2 is SYDVKM. V shed 7 bases, J shed 0 bases, and the junction held 8 bases outside the gene matches. This CDR3 reads CASTPDREFSYEQYV. CDR3 nucleotides: TGTGCCAGCACTCCGGACAGGGAGTTCTCCTACGAGCAGTACGTC.

The rearrangement links TRBV7-6 to TRBJ2-1, with D unclear. Germline CDR1 and CDR2: SGHVS and FNYEAQ. Between the trimmed V and J ends, which lost 5 bases and 6 bases, there was a span of 11 bases. The CDR3 totals 13 residues. CDR3 protein: CASSRTNSNEQFF. Here the CDR3 DNA reads TGTGCCAGCAGCAGGACCAATTCCAATGAGCAGTTCTTC. Using reference TRBV7-6 and TRBJ2-1 for the parts outside the CDR3, the full variable domain is GAGVSQSPRYKVTKRGQDVALRCDPISGHVSLYWYRQALGQGPEFLTYFNYEAQQDKSGLPNDRFSAERPEGSISTLTIQRTEQRDSAMYRCASSRTNSNEQFFGPGTRLTVL.

This clonotype was recorded a few times. V is TRBV2 and J is TRBJ1-4; D uncertain. Trimming stripped 2 bases from V and 4 bases from J, with 11 bases between. The V gene's germline CDR1 is SNHLY and CDR2 FYNNEI. CDR3 length: 15 residues. The CDR3 region has the DNA TGTGCCAGCAGTGAAAATTGGTACGATAATGAAAAACTGTTTTTT. Protein product: CASSENWYDNEKLFF.

This clonotype has more than one count but fewer than ten. The V call is TRBV6-5, the J call TRBJ1-1; 9 bases match TRBD1. Trimming removed 6 bases from V and 11 bases from J; junction bases left unmatched: 7. In germline, CDR1 is MNHEY, CDR2 SVGAGI. CDR3 length: 12 residues. CDR3 DNA sequence: TGTGCCAGCAGCCGGGACAGGGTCAATGCTTTCTTT. The encoded protein is CASSRDRVNAFF.

The sample holds a few counts of this clonotype. The V and J genes are TRBV28 and TRBJ2-1, with 7 bases identical to TRBD2. V was pared by 3 bases and J by 6 bases, with 8 bases of the junction left unmatched. Germline V CDR1 and CDR2: MDHEN, SYDVKM. The CDR3 has 15 residues. This CDR3 reads CASSLAGEFVNEQFF. CDR3 DNA sequence: TGTGCCAGCAGTTTGGCGGGGGAATTCGTCAATGAGCAGTTCTTC.

The V call is TRBV7-2, the J call TRBJ2-5; tentatively, D is TRBD1 (5 bases). Per the germline V gene, CDR1 is SGHTA and CDR2 is FQGNSA. There are 14 residues in the CDR3. Deletions cut 5 bases from V and 4 bases from J, with 14 bases between. In nucleotides, the CDR3 is TGTGCCAGCAGCCGGCTTGGGGCTTCAGAGACCCAGTACTTC. It encodes CASSRLGASETQYF.

In its sample, this clonotype was seen many times. The rearrangement joins TRBV11-2 to TRBJ1-3; D unresolved. CDR1 is SGHAT, CDR2 FQNNGV, per germline. The CDR3 is made up of 13 amino acids. V shed 8 bases and J shed 4 bases, with 12 bases lying between them. The CDR3 bases are TGTGCCAGCCGGGCGGCGGGGGGAAACACCATATATTTT. Translation gives CASRAAGGNTIYF.

This clonotype was detected a few times. The rearrangement uses TRBV5-1 and TRBJ1-3; a weak D match, TRBD1 (6 bases). The CDR3 sequence is 17 residues long. The ends were cut back, 4 bases at V and 2 bases at J, with 19 bases in the middle. Germline CDR1 reads SGHRS; CDR2 reads YFSETQ. The CDR3 DNA is TGCGCCAGCAGCATGGTGGGGGGCTCATATACTGGAAACACCATATATTTT. Translating gives CASSMVGGSYTGNTIYF.

The rearrangement uses TRBV20-1 and TRBJ1-5; D call uncertain. With 5 bases removed from V and 7 bases from J, the gap between germline ends came to 12 bases. The length of the CDR3 is 12 residues. Looked up from germline, CDR1 is DFQATT and CDR2 is SNEGSKA (reference sequence). The CDR3 is CSALSNQQPQHF. For the CDR3, the DNA is TGCAGTGCTCTCTCGAATCAACAGCCCCAGCATTTT.

The table lists this clonotype with a few counts. This chain uses TRBV5-5 with TRBJ2-7, with TRBD1 matching 10 bases. This CDR3 is built from 16 residues. Per the germline V gene, CDR1 is SGHKS and CDR2 is YYEKEE (reference sequence). The V gene end was trimmed by 2 bases and the J gene end by 4 bases; junction bases not matched to a gene: 9. As DNA, the CDR3 is TGTGCCAGCAGCTTTATTTCGACAGGGGGCATGTACGAGCAGTACGTC. It specifies CASSFISTGGMYEQYV.

The chain is built from TRBV6-2 or TRBV6-3 and TRBJ2-2; D is unresolved. From germline, CDR1 is MNHEY and CDR2 SVGEGT. This CDR3 has 14 residues. V gave up 1 base and J gave up 0 bases, with 3 bases separating them. The CDR3 spells CASSYWTNTGELFF. DNA of the CDR3: TGTGCCAGCAGTTACTGGACGAACACCGGGGAGCTGTTTTTT.

This rearrangement joins TRBV20-1 to TRBJ2-7, with D possibly matching TRBD2 (5 bases). The CDR3 length is 11 residues. Per germline, CDR1 DFQATT and CDR2 SNEGSKA (reference sequence). The V gene lost 6 bases and the J gene lost 4 bases, with 10 bases spanning the gap. CDR3 residues: CSARTHYEQYF. In DNA, the CDR3 is TGCAGTGCCCGGACTCATTACGAGCAGTACTTC.

V and J are TRBV4-1 and TRBJ2-1, with TRBD1 as a possible D gene (5 bases). The CDR3 sequence is 17 residues long. The germline gives CDR1 MGHRA, CDR2 YSYEKL. Trimming left V 2 bases short and J 2 bases short, with 16 bases between. CDR3 protein: CASSQLRGPSPYNEQFF. The CDR3, as DNA: TGCGCCAGCAGCCAATTAAGGGGCCCCTCCCCCTACAATGAGCAGTTCTTC.

The rearrangement joins TRBV6-5 to TRBJ1-2; no reliable D call. The CDR3 consists of 16 residues. The germline V gene encodes CDR1 MNHEY and CDR2 SVGAGI. Trimming removed 2 bases at V and 4 bases at J, with 17 bases between. The CDR3 spells CASSYKPMGDGYGYTF. The CDR3 nucleotides read TGTGCCAGCAGTTACAAGCCGATGGGCGACGGCTATGGCTACACCTTC.

There are many counts of this clonotype. This chain connects TRBV12-3 or TRBV12-4 to TRBJ1-1, with a weak D call TRBD1 (5 bases). V was pared by 6 bases and J by 8 bases, with 16 bases between. The CDR3 spans 13 residues. CDR3 residues: CASSPRDPGEAFF. CDR3 bases: TGTGCCAGCAGCCCCCGGGACCCGGGAGAAGCTTTCTTT.

This chain links TRBV25-1 with TRBJ1-6; D perhaps matches TRBD1 (5 bases). The CDR3 runs to 14 residues. Per the germline V gene, CDR1 is MGHDK and CDR2 is SYGVNS. The V and J ends lost 4 bases and 7 bases respectively, with 11 bases between them. The CDR3 sequence: CASSAGYGNSPLHF. For the CDR3, the DNA is TGTGCCAGCAGTGCAGGGTACGGGAATTCACCCCTCCACTTT.

The chain uses TRBV2 and TRBJ2-3, with 7 bases that match TRBD1. Trimming removed 8 bases from V and 7 bases from J; junction bases left unmatched: 6. The V gene's germline CDR1 is SNHLY and CDR2 FYNNEI. This CDR3 is built from 12 residues. The CDR3 DNA follows: TGTGCCAGCGGCTTGACAGGGTATACGCAGTATTTT. This encodes CASGLTGYTQYF.

The table lists this clonotype with many counts. This chain joins TRBV19 and TRBJ1-4; possibly TRBD1 for D (6 bases). The CDR3 contains 14 residues. Looked up from germline, CDR1 is LNHDA and CDR2 is SQIVND (reference sequence). The germline V and J ends were trimmed by 4 bases and 2 bases, with 8 bases remaining between them. The CDR3 protein is CASSRQATNEKLFF. CDR3 bases: TGTGCCAGTAGTAGACAGGCGACTAATGAAAAACTGTTTTTT. Variable domain in full (rest from reference TRBV19 and TRBJ1-4): DGGITQSPKYLFRKEGQNVTLSCEQNLNHDAMYWYRQDPGQGLRLIYYSQIVNDFQKGDIAEGYSVSREKKESFPLTVTSAQKNPTAFYLCASSRQATNEKLFFGSGTQLSVL.